The rows below give T cell receptor beta chains drawn from one sample of a study of Tregs in tolerant kidney transplant recipients. Profiling relied on immunoSEQ multiplex PCR, and the TCRdb table lists in-frame clones only, not all of them. The data hold some 68,000 clones, with over 80% observed a single time. The sequencing input was CD4+ T cells from blood. These receptors all come from a human donor in good health. The CDR3 runs from the conserved cysteine through the conserved F or W. Fields, in order: CDR3 protein, V gene, J gene.

CDR3aa: CASSWGLAGFSGANVLTF
v_gene: TRBV7-2
j_gene: TRBJ2-6

CDR3aa: CASRLAYEQYF
v_gene: TRBV2
j_gene: TRBJ2-7

CDR3aa: CASSPERGTTLHF
v_gene: TRBV7-2
j_gene: TRBJ1-6

CDR3aa: CASSFLGEKLFF
v_gene: TRBV11-2
j_gene: TRBJ1-4

CDR3aa: CASAFDSNQPQHF
v_gene: TRBV2
j_gene: TRBJ1-5

CDR3aa: CASSFLGGGPGGTDTQYF
v_gene: TRBV7-3
j_gene: TRBJ2-3

CDR3aa: CASSTSGSTQYF
v_gene: TRBV7-3
j_gene: TRBJ2-3

CDR3aa: CAWSGISGNTIYF
v_gene: TRBV30
j_gene: TRBJ1-3

CDR3aa: CASSSGTPWGDTQYF
v_gene: TRBV7-3
j_gene: TRBJ2-3

CDR3aa: CASSVGLERVLSREQYF
v_gene: TRBV11-2
j_gene: TRBJ2-7

CDR3aa: CAWTPSVEGYTF
v_gene: TRBV30
j_gene: TRBJ1-2

CDR3aa: CAAKGAGPDTQYF
v_gene: TRBV9
j_gene: TRBJ2-3

CDR3aa: CASSQDLAGGRDTQYF
v_gene: TRBV4-2
j_gene: TRBJ2-3

CDR3aa: CASSLGDSGKQYF
v_gene: TRBV11-3
j_gene: TRBJ2-7

CDR3aa: CASSSEPKRSPYEQYF
v_gene: TRBV11-1
j_gene: TRBJ2-7

CDR3aa: CASSHQLNRETEAFF
v_gene: TRBV18
j_gene: TRBJ1-1

CDR3aa: CASSQGERITEAFF
v_gene: TRBV4-1
j_gene: TRBJ1-1

CDR3aa: CASSHALDSNSPLHF
v_gene: TRBV14
j_gene: TRBJ1-6

CDR3aa: CASSLGRENTEAFF
v_gene: TRBV7-2
j_gene: TRBJ1-1

CDR3aa: CASSLNSAGGLYRETQYF
v_gene: TRBV7-2
j_gene: TRBJ2-5

CDR3aa: CAWSEGRKNTGELFF
v_gene: TRBV30
j_gene: TRBJ2-2

CDR3aa: CASHRGIPSLSTEAFF
v_gene: TRBV7-2
j_gene: TRBJ1-1

CDR3aa: CASTVPGLAAEQFF
v_gene: TRBV19
j_gene: TRBJ2-1

CDR3aa: CASIGRNSDGYTF
v_gene: TRBV7-3
j_gene: TRBJ1-2

CDR3aa: CASSVAPSGSPGDNEQFF
v_gene: TRBV9
j_gene: TRBJ2-1

CDR3aa: CSVHGPYTEAFF
v_gene: TRBV29-1
j_gene: TRBJ1-1

CDR3aa: CASSPGLAGGTQYF
v_gene: TRBV5-4
j_gene: TRBJ2-3

CDR3aa: CASSLTRDNQPQHF
v_gene: TRBV19
j_gene: TRBJ1-5

CDR3aa: CASTPRETGHYSGNTIYF
v_gene: TRBV4-1
j_gene: TRBJ1-3

CDR3aa: CASSESVAPRRLAFF
v_gene: TRBV25-1
j_gene: TRBJ1-1

CDR3aa: CASSLRRSHMNTEAFF
v_gene: TRBV7-2
j_gene: TRBJ1-1